The source of this T cell receptor (beta chain) is a study of T cells after posttransplantation cyclophosphamide (dated by TCRdb to 2016 to 2017). Some background on the complete study: T cell repertoire reconstitution was tracked by TRB sequencing after myeloablative bone marrow transplantation in which posttransplantation cyclophosphamide was used as GVHD prophylaxis. Public TRB sequences were compared against a database of over 3,000 sequences linked to responses to pathogens, tumor antigens, self-antigens and alloantigens. Because TRA and TRB clonality correlated tightly in 8 to 10 samples, the subsequent TCR analyses were limited to TRB only. Blood from every one of the approximately 33 PTCy patients who had 1-year posttransplant specimens underwent TRB sequencing. Samples from under 40 PTCy-treated patients, along with samples from around 16 of their related bone marrow donors, underwent antigen receptor sequencing. In 3 patients, up to 3 additional blood samples taken between 2 and 5.2 years after transplant also underwent TRB sequencing, as did pretransplant blood from a handful of patients.

On the day of marrow donation, related bone marrow donors gave peripheral blood samples. Peripheral blood and bone marrow mononuclear cells were isolated by Ficoll-Hypaque density centrifugation and were cryopreserved. TRB sequencing was run on genomic DNA with either the immunoSEQ assay at survey resolution or the hsTCRB kit. The study's own analysis went as follows. Initial read processing used immunoSEQ software, and repertoire analyses used the LymphoSeq R package. For each TRB dataset, clonality was calculated as 1 minus normalized Shannon entropy, and the Gini coefficient was computed as well. Phenotypes of unsorted samples were inferred by mapping TRB sequences from sorted subsets of the recipient or donor onto the same recipient's unsorted samples. TCRdb took this table from immuneACCESS and kept in-frame rearrangements with V and J called. Such tables lack part of the clones; where checked against another copy, unresolved V genes explain under half of the gap, and the rest is unexplained. V and J calls and clone size follow that table, whereas D and trimming were derived from the DNA. This sample includes approximately 39,000 clones, and none of them was observed just once. Roughly 2.5% of the sample is in the top ten clones.

There are many counts of this clone. The antigen it binds to is not known. One base away there is no much larger clone; base qualities are not given. General findings and caveats noted by the study authors: Across approximately 41 patients, TRB clonality was highly associated with recipient CMV seropositivity and CMV reactivation, and PTCy diversity was similar to diversity in CNI/methotrexate controls. Donor-recipient similarity was low at 1-2 months but rose over the first year, and later blood repertoires were often dominated by donor CD8+ memory clones. The TRB repertoires of T cells infiltrating skin or the GI tract showed only limited overlap with the TRB repertoires found in blood.

The germline V gene encodes CDR1 ENHRY and CDR2 SYGVKD. V loses 8 bases of germline sequence and J loses 0 bases, and the interval between the two ends is 15 bases. Inclusive of the bounding cysteine and phenylalanine, the CDR3 is 15 residues long. The DNA shown is the 45-base CDR3, in frame from base 1. The TCR comes from a man aged 45-65 years in good health, CMV-negative, and a related stem cell transplant donor. The sequence is built from TRBV10-3 and TRBJ2-3, with an unclear D gene assignment. Source material: PBMCs. The bases are TGTGCCATCCAGACTGAGCTTTCTAGCACAGATACGCAGTATTTT. Its protein product is CAIQTELSSTDTQYF.